This T cell receptor beta chain was observed in a study of technical replicates of blood from a few donors. TCRdb's copy holds only in-frame clones and misses some; the assay was immunoSEQ multiplex PCR. The table shows 50,000 to 70,000 clones, with about 94% occurring only once. The sequenced sample was PBMCs. This receptor was obtained from a human donor in good health. Some clones in this sample may be carry-over from other donors' samples.

The CDR3 region is CSVTVTEQFF. CDR3 nucleotides: TGCAGCGTAACAGTCACTGAGCAGTTCTTC. The gene calls are TRBV29-1 and TRBJ2-1; D gene uncertain. The CDR3 has 10 residues. Germline V CDR1 and CDR2: SQVTM, ANQGSEA. Trimming cost V 6 bases and J 9 bases, with 9 bases left between them.